In this sample, the clone carrying this T cell receptor beta chain turned up once. Its matching antigen is unknown. The protocol was immunoSEQ multiplex PCR, while the TCRdb copy is restricted to in-frame clones and leaves out a portion. The top ten clones hold 1.6% of a sample with roughly 150,000 clones, 90% of them seen once. The sample originates from a study of T cell responses to AZD1222 COVID-19 vaccine. Study-level points and caveats: Compared with day 0, the breadth and depth of the Spike-specific TCR repertoire rose significantly after two doses of AZD1222. CD4 TCRs linked to vaccination spanned spike, dominating at 160-218 and 743-854.

J was trimmed by 7 bases and V by 3 bases; bases with no gene match: 9. The CDR3 is 15 amino acids. Germline loops: CDR1 MDHEN, CDR2 SYDVKM. Pooling was applied to second doses at about 4 or about 12 weeks. The source of this sequence is an adult who received the AZD1222 COVID-19 vaccine. Sample: peripheral blood, taken 28 days after the second AZD1222 dose. This chain connects TRBV28 to TRBJ2-7; 10 bases line up with TRBD2. CDR3 amino acids: CASSLKSSGRREQYF. CDR3 DNA: TGTGCCAGCAGTTTGAAGTCTAGCGGGAGAAGGGAGCAGTACTTC.